Below, 2 T cell receptor beta chains from the same sample are listed, as sequenced in a study of shared clonotypes between healthy human individuals. Sequencing used immunoSEQ multiplex PCR; TCRdb keeps in-frame clones, though not all of them. The sample lists over a million clones, roughly 96% occurring once. The source material was naive CD4+ T cells sorted from blood. Specified subset: CD45RA+ positively selected. The source of these receptors is a man under 40 in good health.

V and J are TRBV2 and TRBJ2-7; 8 bases are shared with TRBD1. After removal of 7 bases from V and 2 bases from J, the junction contained 10 bases not matched to a gene. The germline gives CDR1 SNHLY, CDR2 FYNNEI. The CDR3 covers 15 residues. The CDR3 reads CASKPNRDRTYEQYF. CDR3 coding DNA: TGTGCCAGCAAACCTAACCGGGACAGGACCTACGAGCAGTACTTC.

V and J are TRBV6-5 and TRBJ2-2, with D tentatively TRBD1 (5 bases). The CDR3 totals 16 residues. Trimming shortened V by 2 bases and J by 6 bases, and 16 bases separated the two germline ends. Germline values: CDR1 MNHEY, CDR2 SVGAGI. The CDR3 DNA reads as TGTGCCAGCAGTTACGGCGACAGATTTTTATCCGGGGAGCTGTTTTTT. Amino acids: CASSYGDRFLSGELFF.